What follows are 21 T cell receptor beta chains derived from one specimen sequenced in a study of cytomegalovirus exposure and HLA in healthy donors. A multiplex PCR was run with 60 Vbeta primers and 13 Jbeta primers. Assay used: immunoSEQ multiplex PCR; TCRdb lists only in-frame clones, some missing. In the table there are over 150,000 clones, about 80% of which are singletons. Sequencing used PBMCs. These TCRs come from a young man in good health and CMV-seropositive.

The chain couples TRBV27 to TRBJ1-2; 7 bases are a match to TRBD1. Per the germline V gene, CDR1 is MNHEY and CDR2 is SMNVEV (reference sequence). The length of the CDR3 is 15 residues. The J segment lost 3 bases and the V segment lost 3 bases, leaving 7 bases of the junction unmatched. The CDR3 DNA reads TGTGCCAGCAGTTTCGGAGGAGGGGGCCACTATGGCTACACCTTC. This encodes CASSFGGGGHYGYTF.

The chain joins TRBV9 to TRBJ2-1; 12 bases map to TRBD2. V lost 3 bases and J lost 0; bases outside the gene matches: 10. Per the germline V gene, CDR1 is SGDLS and CDR2 is YYNGEE. This CDR3 is built from 19 residues. The CDR3 here is CASSASRLAGGSSYNEQFF. CDR3 nucleotides: TGTGCCAGCAGCGCGAGTCGGCTAGCGGGAGGGAGCTCCTACAATGAGCAGTTCTTC.

The chain links TRBV19 to TRBJ1-2; no reliable D call. Trimming took 0 bases from V and 6 from J, leaving 8 bases between them. From germline, CDR1 is LNHDA and CDR2 SQIVND (reference sequence). The CDR3 totals 13 residues. This CDR3 reads CASSIEGRNGYTF. The CDR3, as DNA: TGTGCCAGTAGTATAGAGGGGAGGAATGGCTACACCTTC.

The chain links TRBV6-1 to TRBJ2-3; D is possibly TRBD2 (6 bases). Germline CDR1 is MNHNS and CDR2 is SASEGT. The germline V and J ends were trimmed by 3 bases and 1 base, with 8 bases remaining between them. This CDR3 is 14 amino acids long. The CDR3, as DNA: TGTGCCAGCAGTGATTTAGCGGGCACAGATACGCAGTATTTT. Amino acids: CASSDLAGTDTQYF.

This clone occurred once. The chain couples TRBV19 to TRBJ1-1; D gene ambiguous. CDR1 is LNHDA and CDR2 is SQIVND in the germline V gene (reference sequence). This CDR3 is 14 amino acids long. Deletions cut 3 bases from V and 1 base from J, with 9 bases between. Here the CDR3 DNA reads TGTGCCAGTAGTATTCCGGGTCGGAACACTGAAGCTTTCTTT. As protein: CASSIPGRNTEAFF.

The CDR3 DNA is TGTGCCAGCAGGGGTGGACAGTGGGAGGAGACCCAGTACTTC. Translation gives CASRGGQWEETQYF. The rearrangement links TRBV2 to TRBJ2-5, with D possibly TRBD1 on 6 matching bases. In germline, CDR1 is SNHLY, CDR2 FYNNEI. V dropped 6 bases and J dropped 5 bases, with 16 bases sitting between them. CDR3 length: 14 amino acids. Using reference TRBV2 and TRBJ2-5 for the parts outside the CDR3, the full variable domain is EPEVTQTPSHQVTQMGQEVILRCVPISNHLYFYWYRQILGQKVEFLVSFYNNEISEKSEIFDDQFSVERPDGSNFTLKIRSTKLEDSAMYFCASRGGQWEETQYFGPGTRLLVL.

CDR3 residues: CASSLDRGQGEDEQYF. The CDR3 DNA reads as TGTGCCAGCAGTCTGGATCGCGGTCAGGGTGAGGACGAGCAGTACTTC. This chain uses TRBV2 with TRBJ2-7, with TRBD1 as a possible D gene (5 bases). Per the germline V gene, CDR1 is SNHLY and CDR2 is FYNNEI. The V gene lost 5 bases and the J gene lost 5 bases, with 22 bases spanning the gap. CDR3 size: 16 residues.

This sequence joins TRBV28 and TRBJ1-3; D is possibly TRBD1 (6 bases). Germline lookup yields CDR1 MDHEN and CDR2 SYDVKM. The CDR3 runs to 20 residues. The germline V and J ends were trimmed by 4 bases and 8 bases, with 33 bases remaining between them. The CDR3 sequence is CASSSPPGVSAPLRVDTIYF. The CDR3 coding sequence is TGTGCCAGCAGTTCACCCCCAGGGGTTTCGGCCCCCCTTCGTGTAGACACCATATATTTT. The full variable domain, in which reference TRBV28 and TRBJ1-3 provide the parts outside the CDR3, is DVKVTQSSRYLVKRTGEKVFLECVQDMDHENMFWYRQDPGLGLRLIYFSYDVKMKEKGDIPEGYSVSREKKERFSLILESASTNQTSMYLCASSSPPGVSAPLRVDTIYFGEGSWLTVV.

The J gene is TRBJ2-2, the V gene TRBV27; 7 nucleotides line up with TRBD1. With V trimmed by 0 bases and J by 0 bases, 7 bases remained unmatched. CDR3 size: 18 residues. CDR1 and CDR2 (germline): MNHEY, SMNVEV (reference sequence). CDR3 nucleotide sequence: TGTGCCAGCAGTTTATCACTTGACAGGGTGGCGAACACCGGGGAGCTGTTTTTT. It encodes CASSLSLDRVANTGELFF.

The chain combines TRBV6-5 with TRBJ2-2; D possibly corresponds to TRBD1 (6 bases). The CDR3 runs to 15 residues. V lost 7 bases and J 2 bases, leaving 14 bases between the germline ends. CDR1 and CDR2 (germline): MNHEY, SVGAGI. CDR3 in DNA: TGTGCCAGCACCAGGGGTAACAGAAACACCGGGGAGCTGTTTTTT. It translates to CASTRGNRNTGELFF.

The rearrangement links TRBV10-3 to TRBJ2-7; TRBD1 might be the D (6 bases). Germline CDR1 and CDR2: ENHRY and SYGVKD. V was cut by 2 bases and J by 2 bases, with 25 bases left in between. The CDR3 covers 19 residues. CDR3 sequence: CAISEPTLGQTSRTYEQYF. Here the CDR3 DNA reads TGTGCCATCAGTGAGCCAACACTAGGACAGACCAGCAGGACCTACGAGCAGTACTTC.

In its sample, this clone was seen once. The chain uses TRBV28 and TRBJ2-7, with 9 bases lining up with TRBD1. Trimming at V came to 5 bases and at J to 5 bases, leaving 10 bases not matched to a gene. CDR3 size: 15 residues. CDR1 and CDR2 (germline): MDHEN, SYDVKM. The CDR3 sequence is CASSGRRDRVDEQYF. CDR3 coding DNA: TGTGCCAGCAGTGGACGAAGGGACAGGGTCGACGAGCAGTACTTC.

This clone was counted once. The CDR3 nucleotides read TGTGCCAGCAGCTTATCCAGGGAACGCCGGACCGGGGAGCTGTTTTTT. Protein sequence: CASSLSRERRTGELFF. The V gene is TRBV7-9, the J gene TRBJ2-2, with a tentative D call TRBD1 (5 bases). V was pared by 2 bases and J by 5 bases, with 15 bases between. The germline V gene encodes CDR1 SEHNR and CDR2 FQNEAQ (reference sequence). The length of the CDR3 is 16 residues.

The J gene is TRBJ1-2, the V gene TRBV29-1; D unresolved. The ends were cut back, 3 bases at V and 8 bases at J, with 13 bases in the middle. CDR1 and CDR2 (germline): SQVTM, ANQGSEA. The CDR3 covers 12 residues. The CDR3 region is CSVDGMVEGYTF. In nucleotides, the CDR3 is TGCAGCGTTGACGGGATGGTGGAGGGCTACACCTTC.

J is TRBJ1-5 and V is TRBV6-5; a possible D gene is TRBD1 (6 bases). The CDR3 has 15 amino acids. The V gene's germline CDR1 is MNHEY and CDR2 SVGAGI. Trimming removed 6 bases at V and 1 base at J, with 13 bases between. This CDR3 reads CASSTDRTSNQPQHF. The DNA of the CDR3 is TGTGCCAGCAGCACCGACAGGACCAGCAATCAGCCCCAGCATTTT.

This clone has a handful of counts. Additional DNA sequences in this sample encode the identical CDR3. This chain uses TRBV6-1 with TRBJ2-2; tentative D call: TRBD2 (5 bases). CDR1 and CDR2 from the germline V gene are MNHNS and SASEGT. V dropped 6 bases and J dropped 0 bases, with 11 bases sitting between them. This CDR3 has 15 residues. This chain's CDR3 is CASSKTIANTGELFF. DNA for the CDR3: TGTGCCAGCAGCAAGACTATCGCGAACACCGGGGAGCTGTTTTTT.

The chain has TRBV5-6 and TRBJ2-1, with 7 bases matching TRBD2. This CDR3 has 14 residues. Germline-derived CDR1 and CDR2 are SGHDT and YYEEEE. V shed 3 bases, J shed 2 bases, and the junction held 2 bases outside the gene matches. CDR3 in DNA: TGTGCCAGCAGCTCCGGGACTACCTACAATGAGCAGTTCTTC. Amino acids: CASSSGTTYNEQFF.

The gene calls are TRBV7-8 and TRBJ1-5; 9 bases fit TRBD1. Germline values: CDR1 SGHVS, CDR2 FQNEAQ. V shed 6 bases and J 5 bases; nucleotides not matched to a gene: 14. CDR3 length: 17 residues. The CDR3 DNA is TGTGCCAGCAGAATCCTCCGGGACAGGGTGGACTATCAGCCCCAGCATTTT. Amino acids: CASRILRDRVDYQPQHF.

The chain uses TRBV28 and TRBJ2-1; 9 nucleotides align to TRBD1. The CDR3 sequence is 16 residues long. The junction had 10 bases not matched to a gene; V was cut back by 4 bases and J by 6 bases. Germline V CDR1 and CDR2: MDHEN, SYDVKM. The CDR3 region is CASSWSGQGSGNEQFF. The CDR3 nucleotides are TGTGCCAGCAGTTGGAGTGGACAGGGGTCTGGCAATGAGCAGTTCTTC.

CDR3 loop: CASSVRGQDGYTF. DNA of the CDR3: TGTGCCAGCAGTGTAAGAGGGCAGGATGGCTACACCTTC. This chain links TRBV2 with TRBJ1-2, with D unclear. V dropped 4 bases and J dropped 6 bases, with 12 bases sitting between them. This CDR3 contains 13 residues. Germline V gene data show CDR1 as SNHLY and CDR2 as FYNNEI.

This clone was detected a few times. The chain recombines TRBV19 with TRBJ2-3; 7 bases agree with TRBD2. The CDR3 spans 17 residues. The trim removed 0 bases at V and 4 bases at J, leaving 10 bases unmatched. Germline V gene sequence: CDR1 LNHDA, CDR2 SQIVND (reference sequence). CDR3 coding DNA: TGTGCCAGTAGTATAGATCTTGCTAGCGGAGAACCAGATACGCAGTATTTT. Protein product: CASSIDLASGEPDTQYF.